A single sample is the source of the 32 T cell receptor beta chains below, sequenced in a study of cytomegalovirus exposure and HLA in healthy donors. The study ran its PCR with 60 Vbeta and 13 Jbeta primers. Sequencing used immunoSEQ multiplex PCR; TCRdb keeps in-frame clones, though not all of them. The sample lists 110,000 to 150,000 clones, under 90% occurring once. The source material was PBMCs. Every receptor here comes from a boy aged 2 to 9 in good health and CMV-seronegative.

The V gene is TRBV7-2, the J gene TRBJ2-1, with D possibly TRBD1 on 5 matching bases. CDR1 SGHTA and CDR2 FQGNSA come from the germline V gene. V was shortened by 1 base and J by 13 bases, with 8 bases between the two germline ends. The CDR3 extends over 11 amino acids. The CDR3 loop is CASSLGQSQFF. CDR3 nucleotides: TGTGCCAGCAGCTTAGGACAGTCACAGTTCTTC.

The CDR3 protein is CASSHGATNEKLFF. The CDR3 nucleotides read TGTGCCAGCAGCCACGGGGCAACTAATGAAAAACTGTTTTTT. The gene calls are TRBV5-4 and TRBJ1-4; D remains ambiguous. This CDR3 region has 14 residues. In germline, CDR1 is SGHNT, CDR2 YYREEE (reference sequence). The germline V and J ends were trimmed by 4 bases and 0 bases, with 7 bases remaining between them.

In DNA form, the CDR3 reads TGTGCCACGCGGACAGGTGGGGGAAACTATGGCTACACCTTC. Amino acids: CATRTGGGNYGYTF. The chain is built from TRBV6-6 and TRBJ1-2; 7 nucleotides agree with TRBD1. CDR1 and CDR2 (germline): MNHNY, SVGAGI (reference sequence). The CDR3 has 14 amino acids. V gave up 10 bases and J gave up 2 bases; unmatched junction bases: 10.

This rearrangement joins TRBV28 to TRBJ2-1; maybe TRBD1 (6 bases). CDR3 length: 13 amino acids. Germline CDR1 MDHEN, CDR2 SYDVKM. Trimming cost V 6 bases and J 6 bases, with 12 bases left between them. CDR3 loop: CASRSTGINEQFF. The CDR3 bases are TGTGCCAGCAGATCAACAGGGATCAATGAGCAGTTCTTC.

The chain has TRBV6-6 and TRBJ1-2; 11 bases map to TRBD1. This CDR3 region has 14 residues. The germline gives CDR1 MNHNY, CDR2 SVGAGI (reference sequence). V shed 6 bases, J shed 3 bases, and the junction held 3 bases outside the gene matches. The CDR3 region has the DNA TGTGCCAGCAGCGGACAGGGGGCTGACTATGGCTACACCTTC. Protein: CASSGQGADYGYTF.

This clone was counted a few times. The chain uses TRBV4-3 and TRBJ2-7; D is unclear. The CDR3 extends over 16 amino acids. Germline V gene sequence: CDR1 LGHNA, CDR2 YSLEER. Between the trimmed V and J ends, which lost 1 base and 0 bases, there was a span of 13 bases. The CDR3 DNA sequence: TGCGCCAGCAGCCAAGGTCGTCAGGCCCGCTCCTACGAGCAGTACTTC. It codes for CASSQGRQARSYEQYF.

V is TRBV28 and J is TRBJ1-4; 10 nucleotides align to TRBD1. Germline loops: CDR1 MDHEN, CDR2 SYDVKM. Trimming at V came to 6 bases and at J to 0 bases, leaving 4 bases not matched to a gene. The CDR3 has 16 amino acids. This chain's CDR3 is CASRGGTGATNEKLFF. In DNA form, the CDR3 reads TGTGCCAGCAGGGGGGGGACAGGGGCAACTAATGAAAAACTGTTTTTT.

The chain joins TRBV5-1 to TRBJ2-5; weak D call: TRBD1 (6 bases). Trimming stripped 2 bases from V and 5 bases from J, with 16 bases between. Germline V gene sequence: CDR1 SGHRS, CDR2 YFSETQ. The length of the CDR3 is 15 residues. CDR3 sequence: CASSFGGIRGETQYF. CDR3 nucleotides: TGCGCCAGCAGCTTCGGCGGAATTAGGGGGGAGACCCAGTACTTC.

The chain employs TRBV27 and TRBJ1-1, with TRBD1 as a possible D gene (5 bases). CDR3 length equals 18 residues. The ends were cut back, 7 bases at V and 3 bases at J, with 27 bases in the middle. Germline V gene lookup returns CDR1 MNHEY and CDR2 SMNVEV (reference sequence). CDR3 protein: CASKRNRAGPVSDTEAFF. Here the CDR3 DNA reads TGTGCCAGCAAACGAAACCGAGCGGGGCCCGTATCGGACACTGAAGCTTTCTTT.

The DNA of the CDR3 is TGTGCCAGCAGTGTAATCGACCGACAGTCATCCTACACCTTC. Encoded protein: CASSVIDRQSSYTF. The chain has TRBV6-1 and TRBJ1-2, with D perhaps matching TRBD1 (5 bases). Trimming left V 4 bases short and J 10 bases short, with 19 bases between. CDR3 length: 14 residues. The germline CDR1 and CDR2 sequences are MNHNS and SASEGT.

The V call is TRBV5-1, the J call TRBJ1-4, with D perhaps matching TRBD1 (5 bases). Trimming took off 3 bases at V and 5 bases at J, with 8 bases between the two ends. CDR3 length equals 13 residues. CDR1 is SGHRS, CDR2 YFSETQ, per germline. Here the CDR3 DNA reads TGCGCCAGCAGCTGGGGGGGGAATGAAAAACTGTTTTTT. Its translation is CASSWGGNEKLFF.

The CDR3 DNA reads as TGTGCCTGGCTGTCCCCGTACGGGATCGGTTATGGCTACACCTTC. Translation: CAWLSPYGIGYGYTF. The V gene is TRBV30, the J gene TRBJ1-2; D is ambiguous. Trimming left V 5 bases short and J 5 bases short, with 21 bases between. This CDR3 comprises 15 residues. CDR1 is GTSNPN and CDR2 is SVGIG in the germline V gene (reference sequence).

This clone was picked up a small number of times. The chain carries TRBV7-6 and TRBJ2-1; the match to TRBD1 covers 7 bases. CDR3 length: 16 residues. The germline V gene has CDR1 SGHVS and CDR2 FNYEAQ. The trim removed 5 bases at V and 0 bases at J, leaving 7 bases unmatched. CDR3 coding DNA: TGTGCCAGCAGCGGGACAGTTCTCCCCTCCTACAATGAGCAGTTCTTC. Translation gives CASSGTVLPSYNEQFF. The entire variable domain, with the rest obtained from reference TRBV7-6 and TRBJ2-1, is as follows: GAGVSQSPRYKVTKRGQDVALRCDPISGHVSLYWYRQALGQGPEFLTYFNYEAQQDKSGLPNDRFSAERPEGSISTLTIQRTEQRDSAMYRCASSGTVLPSYNEQFFGPGTRLTVL.

Only a few counts were recorded for this clone. The chain links TRBV9 to TRBJ2-5, with no clear D. The CDR3 runs 12 residues. V was pared by 4 bases and J by 1 base, with 5 bases between. The germline V gene has CDR1 SGDLS and CDR2 YYNGEE. The CDR3 DNA follows: TGTGCCAGCAGCACCAGCCAAGAGACCCAGTACTTC. This encodes CASSTSQETQYF.

This chain uses TRBV6-5 with TRBJ1-6; no clear D gene. Between the trimmed V and J ends, which lost 9 bases and 0 bases, there was a span of 9 bases. Germline V CDR1 and CDR2: MNHEY, SVGAGI. The CDR3 covers 14 residues. DNA for the CDR3: TGTGCCAGTAAACAAAGCTCCTATAATTCACCCCTCCACTTT. Amino acids: CASKQSSYNSPLHF.

A single count supports this clone. V is TRBV30 and J is TRBJ1-2; 8 bases map to TRBD1. The V gene end was trimmed by 4 bases and the J gene end by 1 base; junction bases not matched to a gene: 11. Germline loops: CDR1 GTSNPN, CDR2 SVGIG (reference sequence). The CDR3 consists of 16 residues. The CDR3 loop is CAWTWTGLQVNYGYTF. CDR3 sequence (DNA): TGTGCCTGGACTTGGACAGGGCTCCAGGTTAACTATGGCTACACCTTC.

V gene TRBV7-6 combines with J gene TRBJ2-7; tentative D call: TRBD1 (5 bases). Between the trimmed V and J ends, which lost 1 base and 3 bases, there was a span of 13 bases. Germline values: CDR1 SGHVS, CDR2 FNYEAQ. CDR3 length equals 15 residues. The CDR3 is CASSLGVGQGYEQYF. CDR3 bases: TGTGCCAGCAGCTTAGGGGTGGGGCAGGGCTACGAGCAGTACTTC.

The gene calls are TRBV15 and TRBJ2-6; 7 nucleotides match TRBD1. The CDR3 is made up of 17 amino acids. Trimming removed 0 bases from V and 1 base from J; junction bases left unmatched: 3. Looked up from germline, CDR1 is LNHNV and CDR2 is YYDKDF (reference sequence). CDR3 sequence reads: CATSRDGDSSGANVLTF. CDR3 DNA sequence: TGTGCCACCAGCAGAGATGGGGACAGTTCTGGGGCCAACGTCCTGACTTTC.

The chain combines TRBV6-5 with TRBJ2-5; D ambiguous. The ends were cut back, 0 bases at V and 2 bases at J, with 7 bases in the middle. Germline lookup yields CDR1 MNHEY and CDR2 SVGAGI. The CDR3 length is 14 residues. DNA of the CDR3: TGTGCCAGCAGTTACTCGGTCAGACAAGAGACCCAGTACTTC. This encodes CASSYSVRQETQYF.

This clone turned up a few times. V is TRBV18 and J is TRBJ1-2; TRBD1 might be the D (5 bases). Germline assignment: CDR1 KGHSH and CDR2 LQKENI. This CDR3 is built from 17 residues. V gave up 2 bases and J gave up 1 base, with 17 bases separating them. The CDR3 DNA follows: TGTGCCAGCTCACCAAGGCAGGGCTTGAATTTTAACTATGGCTACACCTTC. Translating it yields CASSPRQGLNFNYGYTF.

The chain links TRBV19 to TRBJ2-4, with a tentative D call TRBD1 (6 bases). Per germline, CDR1 LNHDA and CDR2 SQIVND (reference sequence). There are 17 residues in the CDR3. V dropped 1 base and J dropped 2 bases, with 15 bases sitting between them. Here the CDR3 DNA reads TGTGCCAGTAGTATAGGCCGACAGGAGAAGACCAAAAACATTCAGTACTTC. Amino acid sequence: CASSIGRQEKTKNIQYF.

V and J are TRBV7-2 and TRBJ1-6; maybe TRBD1 (6 bases). Germline CDR1 is SGHTA and CDR2 is FQGNSA. V was cut by 3 bases and J by 4 bases, with 10 bases left in between. The CDR3 has 15 residues. The CDR3 DNA follows: TGTGCCAGCAGCTTTTGGACAGTTTATAATTCACCCCTCCACTTT. Its translation: CASSFWTVYNSPLHF.

This clone was observed a few times. This rearrangement joins TRBV9 to TRBJ1-1; no clear D. The germline CDR1 and CDR2 sequences are SGDLS and YYNGEE. This CDR3 spans 13 amino acids. V gave up 4 bases and J gave up 0 bases, with 7 bases separating them. CDR3 loop: CASSRLLNTEAFF. CDR3 bases: TGTGCCAGCAGCCGACTCCTGAACACTGAAGCTTTCTTT.

The rearrangement links TRBV6-1 to TRBJ1-5; no definite D call. In germline, CDR1 is MNHNS, CDR2 SASEGT. The V end lost 1 base, the J end lost 5 bases, and 24 bases lay between the germline ends. The CDR3 sequence is 19 residues long. The CDR3 region has the DNA TGTGCCAGCAGTGAAGTGAAGGGAGGAGTTAGAAGTTTGCATCAGCCCCAGCATTTT. It codes for CASSEVKGGVRSLHQPQHF.

V gene TRBV2 combines with J gene TRBJ2-3; D unresolved. This CDR3 is built from 13 residues. Germline V CDR1 and CDR2: SNHLY, FYNNEI. V shed 5 bases and J shed 1 base, with 7 bases lying between them. The CDR3 region has the DNA TGTGCCAGCAGTATCTCCCGCACAGATACGCAGTATTTT. This translates into CASSISRTDTQYF.

This sequence joins TRBV4-3 and TRBJ2-2, with a tentative D call TRBD2 (6 bases). V lost 0 bases and J lost 7, with 21 bases in between. Germline CDR1 LGHNA, CDR2 YSLEER. The CDR3 runs 18 residues. CDR3 amino acids: CASSQDLGLVGGGGELFF. In DNA, the CDR3 is TGCGCCAGCAGCCAAGATTTGGGCCTAGTCGGGGGAGGCGGGGAGCTGTTTTTT.

The rearrangement joins TRBV5-1 to TRBJ1-6; D perhaps matches TRBD1 (5 bases). V shed 3 bases and J shed 7 bases, with 17 bases lying between them. Germline assignment: CDR1 SGHRS and CDR2 YFSETQ. The CDR3 sequence is 16 residues long. As DNA, the CDR3 is TGCGCCAGCAGCTCGGACATAAGACAAGTGAATTCACCCCTCCACTTT. Amino acids: CASSSDIRQVNSPLHF.

This rearrangement joins TRBV27 to TRBJ1-1; D ambiguous. The V gene lost 4 bases and the J gene lost 2 bases, with 14 bases spanning the gap. The CDR3 has 15 residues. The germline V gene encodes CDR1 MNHEY and CDR2 SMNVEV (reference sequence). The CDR3 DNA is TGTGCCAGCAGTTCGCGAATTACAGCTAACACTGAAGCTTTCTTT. It encodes CASSSRITANTEAFF.

This rearrangement joins TRBV7-2 to TRBJ2-7, with D uncertain. Trimming removed 2 bases from V and 2 bases from J, with 4 bases in between. CDR1 SGHTA and CDR2 FQGNSA come from the germline V gene. The CDR3 extends over 12 amino acids. CDR3 in DNA: TGTGCCAGCAGCTTACCCGCCTACGAGCAGTACTTC. Its protein product is CASSLPAYEQYF. Full variable domain (missing parts from reference TRBV7-2 and TRBJ2-7): GAGVSQSPSNKVTEKGKDVELRCDPISGHTALYWYRQSLGQGLEFLIYFQGNSAPDKSGLPSDRFSAERTGGSVSTLTIQRTQQEDSAVYLCASSLPAYEQYFGPGTRLTVT.

The CDR3 spells CASSPLGGRRNTGELFF. The CDR3 DNA sequence: TGTGCCAGCAGCCCCCTGGGGGGGCGGAGGAACACCGGGGAGCTGTTTTTT. The chain links TRBV7-6 to TRBJ2-2; weak D call: TRBD2 (7 bases). Germline CDR1 reads SGHVS; CDR2 reads FNYEAQ. Trimming left V 5 bases short and J 1 base short, with 17 bases between. The CDR3 is made up of 17 amino acids.

This clone was picked up one time. The J gene is TRBJ1-3, the V gene TRBV4-3, with 8 bases lining up with TRBD1. J was trimmed by 2 bases and V by 4 bases; bases with no gene match: 1. Germline V gene lookup returns CDR1 LGHNA and CDR2 YSLEER. This CDR3 region has 14 residues. The chain's CDR3 is CASSPTGAGNTIYF. The CDR3 DNA reads TGCGCCAGCAGCCCGACAGGGGCTGGAAACACCATATATTTT.

This clone was found a few times. The identical CDR3 is also encoded by other nucleotide sequences in the sample. The chain recombines TRBV11-2 with TRBJ2-5, with D unresolved. This CDR3 has 14 residues. Per the germline V gene, CDR1 is SGHAT and CDR2 is FQNNGV. V shed 1 base and J shed 1 base, with 7 bases lying between them. CDR3 region: CASSLGTGQETQYF. The CDR3 coding sequence is TGTGCCAGCAGCTTAGGAACGGGCCAAGAGACCCAGTACTTC.